The clone carrying this T cell receptor beta chain was seen more than once but under ten times. Each CDR3 protein is one row after TCRdb ran MiXCR on the 5' RACE reads. The data show some 440,000 distinct CDR3 sequences, with 20% to 30% seen just once and approximately 2.9% held by the top ten. Per germline, CDR1 DFQATT and CDR2 SNEGSKA (reference sequence). Trimming removed 0 bases at V and 3 bases at J, with 19 bases between. The CDR3 is 17 amino acids. The data derive from a study of identical twins. These data were also filed under a second study, of T cells expressing NK-cell markers. That report notes: The dominant NKG2C+ clonotypes represented about 1.0-7.5% of CD8+ T cells in several donors.

Sequencing input: CD4+ T cells sorted from blood. This TCR derives from a young woman in good health. J is TRBJ2-3 and V is TRBV20-1; D is possibly TRBD1 or TRBD2 (6 bases each). CDR3 region: CSARDLPGAPRTDTQYF. The CDR3 region has the DNA TGCAGTGCTAGAGATCTTCCGGGGGCCCCTAGGACAGATACGCAGTATTTT.